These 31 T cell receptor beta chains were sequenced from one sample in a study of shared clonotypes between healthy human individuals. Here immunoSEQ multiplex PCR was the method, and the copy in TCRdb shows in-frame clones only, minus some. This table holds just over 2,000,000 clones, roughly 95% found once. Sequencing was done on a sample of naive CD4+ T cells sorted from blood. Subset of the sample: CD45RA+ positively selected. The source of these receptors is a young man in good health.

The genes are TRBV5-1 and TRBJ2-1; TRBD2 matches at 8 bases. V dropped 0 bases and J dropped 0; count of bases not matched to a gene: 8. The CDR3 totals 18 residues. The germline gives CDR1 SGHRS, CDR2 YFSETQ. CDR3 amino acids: CASSLEGERESSYNEQFF. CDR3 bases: TGCGCCAGCAGCTTGGAGGGCGAGCGGGAGAGCTCCTACAATGAGCAGTTCTTC.

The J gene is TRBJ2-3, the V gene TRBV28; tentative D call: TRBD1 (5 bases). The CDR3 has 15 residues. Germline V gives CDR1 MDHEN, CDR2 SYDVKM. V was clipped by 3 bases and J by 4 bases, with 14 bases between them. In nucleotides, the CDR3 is TGTGCCAGCAGTTTCAGTCAGGGAATGGCAGATACGCAGTATTTT. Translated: CASSFSQGMADTQYF.

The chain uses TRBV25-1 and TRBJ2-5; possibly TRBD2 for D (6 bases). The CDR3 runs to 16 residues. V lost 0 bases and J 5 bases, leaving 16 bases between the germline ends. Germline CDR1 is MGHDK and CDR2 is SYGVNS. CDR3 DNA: TGTGCCAGCAGTGAATACTCCCCGGGAGTGGGGGAGACCCAGTACTTC. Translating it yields CASSEYSPGVGETQYF.

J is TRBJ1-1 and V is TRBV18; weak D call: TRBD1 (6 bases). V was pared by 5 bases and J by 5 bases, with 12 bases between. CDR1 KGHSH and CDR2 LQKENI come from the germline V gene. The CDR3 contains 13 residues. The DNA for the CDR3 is TGTGCCAGCTCATCAGGGGAGCGGACTGAAGCTTTCTTT. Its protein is CASSSGERTEAFF.

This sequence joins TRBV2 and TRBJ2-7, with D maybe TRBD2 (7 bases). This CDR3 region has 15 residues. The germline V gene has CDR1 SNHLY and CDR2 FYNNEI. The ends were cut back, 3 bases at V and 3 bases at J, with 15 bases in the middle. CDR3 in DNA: TGTGCCAGCAGTGACGAGGCGGGGGCAGGCTACGAGCAGTACTTC. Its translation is CASSDEAGAGYEQYF. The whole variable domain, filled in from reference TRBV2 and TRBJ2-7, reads EPEVTQTPSHQVTQMGQEVILRCVPISNHLYFYWYRQILGQKVEFLVSFYNNEISEKSEIFDDQFSVERPDGSNFTLKIRSTKLEDSAMYFCASSDEAGAGYEQYFGPGTRLTVT.

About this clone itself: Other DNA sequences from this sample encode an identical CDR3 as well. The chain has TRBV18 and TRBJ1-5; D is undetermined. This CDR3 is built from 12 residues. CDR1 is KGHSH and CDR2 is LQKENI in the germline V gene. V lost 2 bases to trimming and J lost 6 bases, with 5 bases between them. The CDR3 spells CASSPGFQPQHF. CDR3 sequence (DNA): TGTGCCAGCTCACCAGGCTTTCAGCCCCAGCATTTT.

CDR3 residues: CSVEPGQGIQEQYF. The CDR3 DNA reads TGCAGCGTTGAACCGGGACAGGGAATTCAAGAGCAGTACTTC. This rearrangement joins TRBV29-1 to TRBJ2-7; TRBD1 agrees at 9 bases. After removal of 2 bases from V and 7 bases from J, the junction contained 9 bases not matched to a gene. CDR3 length: 14 residues. The germline V gene has CDR1 SQVTM and CDR2 ANQGSEA.

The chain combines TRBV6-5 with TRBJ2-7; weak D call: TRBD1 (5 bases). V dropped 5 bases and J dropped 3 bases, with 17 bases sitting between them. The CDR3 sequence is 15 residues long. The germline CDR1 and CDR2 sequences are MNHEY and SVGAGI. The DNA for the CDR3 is TGTGCCAGCAGTCGAGGACACCCGCCGGACTACGAGCAGTACTTC. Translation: CASSRGHPPDYEQYF.

The CDR3 reads CASGVGGNQPQHF. DNA of the CDR3: TGTGCCAGTGGTGTGGGGGGCAATCAGCCCCAGCATTTT. This rearrangement joins TRBV19 to TRBJ1-5, with D perhaps matching TRBD1 (5 bases). CDR1 LNHDA and CDR2 SQIVND come from the germline V gene (reference sequence). Trimming pared 8 bases from V and 2 bases from J, leaving 10 bases between. The CDR3 has 13 residues.

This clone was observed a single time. CDR3 in DNA: TGTGCCAGCAGCTACCCCGGCACAGATACGCAGTATTTT. Its translation is CASSYPGTDTQYF. The rearrangement links TRBV7-2 to TRBJ2-3, with unresolved D. The V end lost 4 bases, the J end lost 1 base, and 6 bases lay between the germline ends. CDR1 is SGHTA, CDR2 FQGNSA, per germline. This CDR3 comprises 13 residues.

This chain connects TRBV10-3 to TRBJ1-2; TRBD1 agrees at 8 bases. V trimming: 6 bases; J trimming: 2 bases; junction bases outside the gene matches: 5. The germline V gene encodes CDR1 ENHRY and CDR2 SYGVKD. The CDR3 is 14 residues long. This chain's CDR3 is CAIRTGVGNYGYTF. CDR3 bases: TGTGCCATCAGGACAGGGGTGGGGAACTATGGCTACACCTTC.

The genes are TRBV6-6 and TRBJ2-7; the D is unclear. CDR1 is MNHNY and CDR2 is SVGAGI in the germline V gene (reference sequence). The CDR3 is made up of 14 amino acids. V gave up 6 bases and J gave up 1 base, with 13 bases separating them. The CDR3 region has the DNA TGTGCCAGCAGACTGGCCCAAGGTTCCTACGAGCAGTACTTC. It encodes CASRLAQGSYEQYF.

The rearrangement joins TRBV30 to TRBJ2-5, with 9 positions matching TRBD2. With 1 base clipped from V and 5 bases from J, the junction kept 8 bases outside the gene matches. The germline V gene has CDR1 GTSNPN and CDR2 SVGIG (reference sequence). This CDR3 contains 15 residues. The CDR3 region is CAWSGGGRAKETQYF. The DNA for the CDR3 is TGTGCCTGGAGTGGGGGCGGGAGGGCCAAGGAGACCCAGTACTTC. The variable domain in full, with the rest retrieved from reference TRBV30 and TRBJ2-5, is SQTIHQWPATLVQPVGSPLSLECTVEGTSNPNLYWYRQAAGRGLQLLFYSVGIGQISSEVPQNLSASRPQDRQFILSSKKLLLSDSGFYLCAWSGGGRAKETQYFGPGTRLLVL.

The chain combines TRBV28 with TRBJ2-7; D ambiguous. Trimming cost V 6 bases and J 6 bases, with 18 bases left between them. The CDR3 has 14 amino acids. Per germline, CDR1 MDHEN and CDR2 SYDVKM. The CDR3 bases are TGTGCCAGCAGCCCTTTCTTGAACAGCTTCGAGCAGTACTTC. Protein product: CASSPFLNSFEQYF.

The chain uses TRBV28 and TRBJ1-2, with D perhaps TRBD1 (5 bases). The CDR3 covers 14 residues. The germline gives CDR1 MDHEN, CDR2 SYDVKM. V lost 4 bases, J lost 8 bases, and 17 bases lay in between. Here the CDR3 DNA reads TGTGCCAGCAGTTCCCAGGGTGGGTCTCCGGGCTACACCTTC. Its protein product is CASSSQGGSPGYTF.

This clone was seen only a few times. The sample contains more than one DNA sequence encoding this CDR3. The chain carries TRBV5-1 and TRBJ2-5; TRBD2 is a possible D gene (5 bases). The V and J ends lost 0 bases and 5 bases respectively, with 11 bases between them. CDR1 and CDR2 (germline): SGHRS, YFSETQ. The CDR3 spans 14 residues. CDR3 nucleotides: TGCGCCAGCAGCTTGGGAGGGCTGGGGGAGACCCAGTACTTC. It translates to CASSLGGLGETQYF.

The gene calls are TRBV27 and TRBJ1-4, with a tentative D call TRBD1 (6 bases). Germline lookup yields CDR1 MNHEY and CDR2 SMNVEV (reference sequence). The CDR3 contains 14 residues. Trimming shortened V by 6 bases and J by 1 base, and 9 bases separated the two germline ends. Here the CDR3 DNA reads TGTGCCAGCAGCCGAGGGGGAACTAATGAAAAACTGTTTTTT. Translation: CASSRGGTNEKLFF.

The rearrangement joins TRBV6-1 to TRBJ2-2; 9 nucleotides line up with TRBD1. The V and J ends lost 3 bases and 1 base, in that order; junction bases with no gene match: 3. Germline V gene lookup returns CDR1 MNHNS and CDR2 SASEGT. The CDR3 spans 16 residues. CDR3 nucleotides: TGTGCCAGCAGTGATCACAGGGGGCGGAACACCGGGGAGCTGTTTTTT. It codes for CASSDHRGRNTGELFF.

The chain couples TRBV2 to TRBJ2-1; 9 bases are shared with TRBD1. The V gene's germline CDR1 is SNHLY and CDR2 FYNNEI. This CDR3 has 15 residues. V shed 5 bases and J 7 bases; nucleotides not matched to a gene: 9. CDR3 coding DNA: TGTGCCAGCAGTAAAACAGGGGGCGCAGGTAATGAGCAGTTCTTC. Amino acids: CASSKTGGAGNEQFF.

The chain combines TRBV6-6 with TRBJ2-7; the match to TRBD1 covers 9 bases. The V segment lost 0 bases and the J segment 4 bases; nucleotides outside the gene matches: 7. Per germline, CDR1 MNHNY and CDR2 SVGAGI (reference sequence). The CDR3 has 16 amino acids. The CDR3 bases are TGTGCCAGCAGTTACTCAGGACAGGGGAGTGGATACGAGCAGTACTTC. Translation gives CASSYSGQGSGYEQYF.

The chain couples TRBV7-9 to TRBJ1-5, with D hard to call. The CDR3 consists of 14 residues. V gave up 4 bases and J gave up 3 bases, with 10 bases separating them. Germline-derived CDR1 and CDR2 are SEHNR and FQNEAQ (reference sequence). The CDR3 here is CASSSPAVNQPQHF. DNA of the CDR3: TGTGCCAGCAGCTCACCAGCCGTCAATCAGCCCCAGCATTTT.

CDR3 region: CASSLPGSPVQALHF. The CDR3 DNA reads TGTGCCAGCAGCTTGCCGGGATCTCCCGTTCAGGCCCTCCACTTT. The chain has TRBV5-4 and TRBJ1-6; no clear D. CDR1 and CDR2 (germline): SGHNT, YYREEE (reference sequence). CDR3 length: 15 residues. V was pared by 1 base and J by 14 bases, with 19 bases between.

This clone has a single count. This CDR3 reads CASSLDRGGGYTF. The DNA for the CDR3 is TGTGCCAGCAGCCTCGACAGGGGCGGTGGCTACACCTTC. The J gene is TRBJ1-2, the V gene TRBV6-5; 8 positions agree with TRBD1. The CDR3 is made up of 13 amino acids. Germline V gene data show CDR1 as MNHEY and CDR2 as SVGAGI. V was pared by 6 bases and J by 7 bases, with 7 bases of the junction left unmatched.

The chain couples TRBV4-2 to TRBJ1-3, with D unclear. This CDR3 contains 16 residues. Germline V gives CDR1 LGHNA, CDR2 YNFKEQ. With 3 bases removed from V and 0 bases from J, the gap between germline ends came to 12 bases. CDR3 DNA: TGTGCCAGCAGCCATGGGAACACGGACTCTGGAAACACCATATATTTT. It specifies CASSHGNTDSGNTIYF.

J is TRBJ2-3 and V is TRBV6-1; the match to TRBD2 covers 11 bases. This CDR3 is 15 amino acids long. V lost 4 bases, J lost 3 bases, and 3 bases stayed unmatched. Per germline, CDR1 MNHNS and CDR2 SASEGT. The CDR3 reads CASSGGTSGTDTQYF. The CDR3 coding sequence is TGTGCCAGCAGTGGAGGGACTAGCGGAACAGATACGCAGTATTTT.

The CDR3 here is CAWSVKQLSGNTIYF. The DNA for the CDR3 is TGTGCCTGGAGTGTAAAACAGCTCTCTGGAAACACCATATATTTT. This sequence joins TRBV30 and TRBJ1-3, with D unresolved. Germline V gene lookup returns CDR1 GTSNPN and CDR2 SVGIG (reference sequence). There are 15 residues in the CDR3. Trimming cost V 0 bases and J 0 bases, with 9 bases left between them.

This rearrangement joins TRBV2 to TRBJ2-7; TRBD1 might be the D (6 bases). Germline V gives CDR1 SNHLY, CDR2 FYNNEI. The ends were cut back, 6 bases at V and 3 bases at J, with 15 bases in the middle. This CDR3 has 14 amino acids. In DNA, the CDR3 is TGTGCCAGCAGGATTGGCCAGGGGCTCTACGAGCAGTACTTC. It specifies CASRIGQGLYEQYF.

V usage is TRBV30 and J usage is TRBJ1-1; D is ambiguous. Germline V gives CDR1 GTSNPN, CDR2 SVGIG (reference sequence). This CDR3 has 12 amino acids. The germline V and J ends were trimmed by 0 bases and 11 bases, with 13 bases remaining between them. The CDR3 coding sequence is TGTGCCTGGAGTGTACTGGCTCCCGAGGCTTTCTTT. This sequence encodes CAWSVLAPEAFF.

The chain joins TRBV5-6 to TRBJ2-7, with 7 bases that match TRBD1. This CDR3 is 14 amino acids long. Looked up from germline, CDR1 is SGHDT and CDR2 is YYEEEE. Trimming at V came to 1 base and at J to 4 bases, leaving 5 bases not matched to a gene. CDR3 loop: CASSLQGVVYEQYF. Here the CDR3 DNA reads TGTGCCAGCAGCTTGCAGGGGGTGGTTTACGAGCAGTACTTC.

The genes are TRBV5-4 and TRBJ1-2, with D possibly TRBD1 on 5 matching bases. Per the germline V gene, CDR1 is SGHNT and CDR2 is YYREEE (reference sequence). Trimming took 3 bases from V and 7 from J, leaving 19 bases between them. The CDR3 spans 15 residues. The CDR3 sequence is CASSYVTAPWAGYTF. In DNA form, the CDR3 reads TGTGCCAGCAGCTACGTGACAGCTCCTTGGGCTGGCTACACCTTC.

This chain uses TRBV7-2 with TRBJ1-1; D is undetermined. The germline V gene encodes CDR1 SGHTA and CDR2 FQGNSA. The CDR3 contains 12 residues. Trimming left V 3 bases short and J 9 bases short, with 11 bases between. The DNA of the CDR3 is TGTGCCAGCAGCTTTGACCGACGGCAAGCTTTCTTT. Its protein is CASSFDRRQAFF.